This entry concerns a single T cell receptor (beta chain). The sequenced target, TCR beta, came from blood CD8+ and CD4+ T cells. This entry is derived from a study of CD8 T cells in Susac syndrome. When the RNA was reverse transcribed, random hexamers were used with an input of about 0.45 to 1 ug. TCRdb independently ran MiXCR on the immunoSEQ multiplex PCR reads; one entry per CDR3 protein. Of some 170,000 distinct CDR3 sequences in the sample, about 95% were seen once. The CDR3 is 16 amino acids. J gave up 2 bases and V 6 bases, and 10 bases lay outside the gene matches. The germline CDR1 and CDR2 sequences are DFQATT and SNEGSKA (reference sequence).

The clonotype comes from a human donor in good health. Sequenced input: CD4+ T cells from PBMCs. The chain carries TRBV20-1 and TRBJ2-1; the match to TRBD2 covers 10 bases. CDR3 nucleotides: TGCAGTGCAACCGATCCTAGCGGGAGAACCTACAATGAGCAGTTCTTC. This sequence encodes CSATDPSGRTYNEQFF.